This TCR beta chain was captured in a study of immune heterogeneity within non-small cell lung tumors. Study-level background: Among the tumors, several were squamous cell carcinomas, 10 were non-squamous carcinomas and 1 was not otherwise specified.

Template came from bulk tumor genomic DNA, at 600 ng per sample. Several biopsies per primary tumor, spaced far apart, were taken during surgery. Patients went through curative surgery, and their non-small cell lung cancer was untreated and newly diagnosed. Those donating were patients (newly diagnosed with non-small cell lung cancer) who were having surgery with curative intent. This CDR3 region has 16 residues. Germline V CDR1 and CDR2: LNHDA, SQIVND (reference sequence). The junction had 13 bases not matched to a gene; V was cut back by 9 bases and J by 2 bases. TCR beta CDR3 amplification used multiplex PCR with 32 V and 13 J primers. TCRdb itself ran the multiplex PCR reads through MiXCR, one entry per CDR3 protein. The table shows 13,000 to 15,000 distinct CDR3 sequences, with 28% occurring only once. This clonotype is classed as medium-sized (0.01 to 0.1%). The antigen is unknown. Study-wide points: Each patient largely had their own distinct set of high-frequency T-cell receptor beta clonotypes. While identical dominant CDR3 beta clonotypes recurred across tumor sites within a patient, high-frequency clones unique to individual sites also appeared.

The genes are TRBV19 and TRBJ1-5; TRBD1 aligns across 7 bases. Material for sequencing was lung tumor tissue. This receptor was taken from a man aged 35 to 55 with non-small cell lung cancer. The DNA of the CDR3 is TGTGCCAGCCTGACAGGGTCTTGGGACGGCAATCAGCCCCAGCATTTT. This gives the protein CASLTGSWDGNQPQHF.